The entry below describes one T cell receptor (beta chain). Its specificity is not known. The sample belongs to a study of OX40 agonist ivuxolimab in advanced cancers. Turning to the study itself: It was ivuxolimab, an agonistic anti-OX40 (CD134) antibody, that patients were treated with. Two cutaneous melanoma patients and one hepatocellular carcinoma patient, three in all, had partial responses.

Baseline was the first blood sampling point, followed by cycle 4 day 1 and cycle 7 day 1. Study-wide findings and caveats: CD4+ and CD8+ blood T cells expanded clonally by week 6 at 0.1 to 3.0 mg/kg.

Clones were sequenced by immunoSEQ multiplex PCR, and TCRdb holds only the in-frame ones, with some missing. The sample includes about 30,000 clones, 82% seen only once; the top ten take approximately 20%. This receptor was identified in an adult with an advanced solid tumor such as melanoma, head and neck, liver or kidney cancer. Sequenced material: CD4+ or CD8+ T cells sorted from blood, taken in a trial of the OX40 agonist ivuxolimab.

For the CDR3, the DNA is TGTGCCAGCAGTTGGGACAGGGGGGTCTACGAGCAGTACTTC. It translates to CASSWDRGVYEQYF. The rearrangement joins TRBV28 to TRBJ2-7, with TRBD1 identical over 11 bases. Germline CDR1 MDHEN, CDR2 SYDVKM. After removal of 4 bases from V and 3 bases from J, the junction contained 2 bases not matched to a gene. This CDR3 region has 14 residues. The entire variable domain, with the rest obtained from reference TRBV28 and TRBJ2-7, is as follows: DVKVTQSSRYLVKRTGEKVFLECVQDMDHENMFWYRQDPGLGLRLIYFSYDVKMKEKGDIPEGYSVSREKKERFSLILESASTNQTSMYLCASSWDRGVYEQYFGPGTRLTVT.